This T cell receptor (beta chain) was observed in a study of blood T cell repertoires in COVID-19. Study-wide context: COVID-19 samples collected from the United States, Italy and Spain covered acute and convalescent phases. The analysed material was cDNA or gDNA that came from T cells, B-cell-depleted T cells, or PBMCs.

As originally analysed: Counts of nucleated cells, estimated from reference gene primer amplification, were obtained. Profiling relied on immunoSEQ multiplex PCR, and the TCRdb table lists in-frame clones only, not all of them. V and J calls and clone size follow that table, whereas D and trimming were derived from the DNA. This table has 65,000 to 95,000 clones, 80% to 95% appearing once. Patients of the Seattle cohort, enrolled during active infection, were followed longitudinally. The receptor's source is a man between 50 and 59 years old with COVID-19, enrolled during active disease. Sequenced material: peripheral blood.

CDR3 coding DNA: TGCGCCAGCAGCTCCGGTCCCCCGACAGATACGCAGTATTTT. Translating gives CASSSGPPTDTQYF. The chain links TRBV5-1 to TRBJ2-3; D call uncertain. Germline V CDR1 and CDR2: SGHRS, YFSETQ. There are 14 residues in the CDR3. V lost 3 bases, J lost 3 bases, and 11 bases lay in between.